This T cell receptor beta chain was identified in a study of identical twins. Findings of the study overall: Donors were not followed over many years; analysis was cross-sectional. A partial confounding effect on zero-insertion analyses could come from invariant MAIT and iNKT cells. Within twin pairs, the out-of-frame alpha sequences they shared showed excess low generation probability.

The ends were cut back, 4 bases at V and 3 bases at J, with 13 bases in the middle. Germline CDR1 KGHDR, CDR2 SFDVKD. The CDR3 sequence is 15 residues long. Turning to this clonotype: Its antigen is not known.

TCRdb re-derived calls from the 5' RACE reads in MiXCR, one entry per CDR3 protein. Altogether under 250,000 distinct CDR3 sequences are present, less than 8% being singletons, with the ten largest covering just under 2%. The data were also submitted as part of a second study, on yellow fever vaccine responses in identical twins.

The source of this sequence is a woman aged 18-35 years in good health. The sequenced material came from memory (CD45RO+) T cells sorted from blood. V and J are TRBV24-1 and TRBJ2-3, with D possibly being TRBD1 (5 bases). The CDR3 DNA reads as TGTGCCACCAGTGACCCGAAGACAGTTACAGATACGCAGTATTTT. Its protein product is CATSDPKTVTDTQYF.